This T cell receptor (beta chain) was identified during a study of cytomegalovirus exposure and HLA in healthy donors. To note about this clone: Its target is unknown.

Primers: 60 Vbeta forward and 13 Jbeta reverse. Profiling relied on immunoSEQ multiplex PCR, and the TCRdb table lists in-frame clones only, not all of them. The sample has 120,000 to 150,000 clones, over 60% seen once. V lost 10 bases to trimming and J lost 0 bases, with 21 bases between them. Per the germline V gene, CDR1 is SEHNR and CDR2 is FQNEAQ (reference sequence). This CDR3 has 16 residues. General observations from the study: Researchers reported in a later analysis that a missense DCLRE1C variant was tied to TCR beta V- and J-gene trimming. There were several of the most significant clusters that appeared linked to common viral pathogens in a later analysis.

This receptor was identified in a woman aged 18-29 years in good health and CMV-seronegative. The sample comprised PBMCs. This chain links TRBV7-9 with TRBJ2-5; possibly TRBD1 for D (6 bases). The CDR3 DNA follows: TGTGCCACCATAGGGTGGCACAGGGAAGACCAAGAGACCCAGTACTTC. Translating it yields CATIGWHREDQETQYF.